This TCR beta chain derives from a study of T-cell reconstitution after alpha-beta-depleted transplantation in children. TCRbeta library construction was performed incorporating unique molecular identifiers. MiXCR, applied by TCRdb to the PCR reads, yields one record per CDR3 protein. The sample carries 250,000 to 400,000 distinct CDR3 sequences, 20% to 30% recorded once. The CDR3 has 13 amino acids. Germline CDR1 is SQVTM and CDR2 is ANQGSEA. Trimming cost V 6 bases and J 7 bases, with 18 bases left between them. The starting material was PBMCs, mostly from graft donor cells, obtained 180 days after TCRalphabeta/CD19-depleted stem cell transplant. The clonotype comes from a male patient aged 10 to 17 who had a stem cell transplant for acute lymphoblastic leukemia, so the T cells may come from the graft donor. V is TRBV29-1 and J is TRBJ1-2, with D possibly matching TRBD1 (6 bases). The CDR3 loop is CSVQGRRTSGYTF. The CDR3 DNA is TGCAGCGTACAGGGCAGAAGAACGTCTGGCTACACCTTC.